Given below is one TCR beta chain in context. This sample was taken from a study of cytomegalovirus exposure and HLA in healthy donors. Trimming took off 1 base at V and 0 bases at J, with 12 bases between the two ends. CDR1 and CDR2 from the germline V gene are SEHNR and FQNEAQ (reference sequence). The CDR3 covers 17 residues. Amplification used 60 Vbeta primers and 13 Jbeta primers. Here immunoSEQ multiplex PCR was the method, and the copy in TCRdb shows in-frame clones only, minus some. Seen here are fewer than 150,000 clones, over 60% observed once, and the top ten hold under 5.5%. The chain has TRBV7-9 and TRBJ1-4; no clear D gene. The TCR originated in a woman between 45 and 60 years old in good health and CMV-seronegative. Sequenced sample: PBMCs. The CDR3 region is CASSLGRRAATNEKLFF. The CDR3 DNA follows: TGTGCCAGCAGCTTAGGGAGGAGGGCTGCAACTAATGAAAAACTGTTTTTT.